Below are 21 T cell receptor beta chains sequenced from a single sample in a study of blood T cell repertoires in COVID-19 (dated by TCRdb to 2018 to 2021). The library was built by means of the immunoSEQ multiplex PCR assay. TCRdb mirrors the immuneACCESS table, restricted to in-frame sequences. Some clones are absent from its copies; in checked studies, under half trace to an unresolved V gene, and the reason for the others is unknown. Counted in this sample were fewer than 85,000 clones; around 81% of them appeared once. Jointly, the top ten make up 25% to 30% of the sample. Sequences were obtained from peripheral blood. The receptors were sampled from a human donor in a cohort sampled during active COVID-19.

In nucleotides, the CDR3 is TGTGCCAGCAGCGATCCGACAGGAGGAAACACCATATATTTT. This codes for CASSDPTGGNTIYF. The V gene is TRBV5-6, the J gene TRBJ1-3; possibly TRBD1 for D (6 bases). Germline values: CDR1 SGHDT, CDR2 YYEEEE. V dropped 4 bases and J dropped 4 bases, with 12 bases sitting between them. CDR3 size: 14 residues.

CDR3 sequence reads: CASSDRGRTDTQYF. The CDR3 coding sequence is TGTGCCAGCAGTGACAGGGGGCGCACAGATACGCAGTATTTT. The V and J genes are TRBV6-1 and TRBJ2-3, with 8 bases identical to TRBD1. CDR3 size: 14 residues. Trimming removed 3 bases from V and 1 base from J; junction bases left unmatched: 0. CDR1 and CDR2 (germline): MNHNS, SASEGT.

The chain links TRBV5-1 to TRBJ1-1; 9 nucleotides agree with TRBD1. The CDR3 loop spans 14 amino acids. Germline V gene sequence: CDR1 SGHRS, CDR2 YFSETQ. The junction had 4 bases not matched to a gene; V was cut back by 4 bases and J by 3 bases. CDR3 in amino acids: CASSLWTGDTEAFF. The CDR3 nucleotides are TGCGCCAGCAGCCTCTGGACAGGGGACACTGAAGCTTTCTTT.

For the CDR3, the DNA is TGCGCCAGCAGCCAAGGGACTAGCGGGCTCACAGATACGCAGTATTTT. Translating gives CASSQGTSGLTDTQYF. The chain couples TRBV4-3 to TRBJ2-3, with TRBD2 matching 11 bases. V trimming: 1 base; J trimming: 2 bases; junction bases outside the gene matches: 2. This CDR3 has 16 residues. CDR1 and CDR2 from the germline V gene are LGHNA and YSLEER.

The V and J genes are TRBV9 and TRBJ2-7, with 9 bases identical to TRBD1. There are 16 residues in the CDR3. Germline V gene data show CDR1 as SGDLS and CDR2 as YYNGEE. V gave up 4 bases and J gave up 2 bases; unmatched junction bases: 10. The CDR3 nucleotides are TGTGCCAGCAGCATCGCCGGGACAGGGAACACCTACGAGCAGTACTTC. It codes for CASSIAGTGNTYEQYF.

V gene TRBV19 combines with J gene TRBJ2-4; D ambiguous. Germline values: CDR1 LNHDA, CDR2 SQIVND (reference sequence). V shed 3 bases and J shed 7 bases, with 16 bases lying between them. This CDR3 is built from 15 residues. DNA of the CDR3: TGTGCCAGTAGTATGGAACATTCCATGAGGAACATTCAGTACTTC. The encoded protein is CASSMEHSMRNIQYF. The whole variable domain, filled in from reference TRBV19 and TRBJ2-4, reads DGGITQSPKYLFRKEGQNVTLSCEQNLNHDAMYWYRQDPGQGLRLIYYSQIVNDFQKGDIAEGYSVSREKKESFPLTVTSAQKNPTAFYLCASSMEHSMRNIQYFGAGTRLSVL.

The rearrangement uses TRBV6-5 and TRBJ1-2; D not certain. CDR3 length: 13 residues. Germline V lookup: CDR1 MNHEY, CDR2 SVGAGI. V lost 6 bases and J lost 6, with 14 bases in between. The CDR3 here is CASSLGRVDGYTF. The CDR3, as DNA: TGTGCCAGCAGCCTCGGTCGGGTGGATGGCTACACCTTC.

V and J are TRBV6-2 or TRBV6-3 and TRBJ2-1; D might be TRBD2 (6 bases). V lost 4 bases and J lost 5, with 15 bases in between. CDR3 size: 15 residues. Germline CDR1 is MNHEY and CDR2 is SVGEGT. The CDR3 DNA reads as TGTGCCAGCAGTTTTAGGGGACTCTACCACAATGAGCAGTTCTTC. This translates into CASSFRGLYHNEQFF.

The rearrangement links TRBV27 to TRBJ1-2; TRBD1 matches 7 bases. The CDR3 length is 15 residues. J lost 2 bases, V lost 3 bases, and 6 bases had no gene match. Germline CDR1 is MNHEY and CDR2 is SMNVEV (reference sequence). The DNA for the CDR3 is TGTGCCAGCAGTTTCTGGACAGGATCGAACTATGGCTACACCTTC. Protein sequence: CASSFWTGSNYGYTF.

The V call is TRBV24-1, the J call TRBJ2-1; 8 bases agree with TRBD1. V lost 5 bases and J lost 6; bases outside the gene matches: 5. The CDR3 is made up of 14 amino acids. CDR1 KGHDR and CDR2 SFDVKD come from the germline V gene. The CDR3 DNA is TGTGCCACCAGTGCTGGACAGGGTGTCAATGAGCAGTTCTTC. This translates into CATSAGQGVNEQFF.

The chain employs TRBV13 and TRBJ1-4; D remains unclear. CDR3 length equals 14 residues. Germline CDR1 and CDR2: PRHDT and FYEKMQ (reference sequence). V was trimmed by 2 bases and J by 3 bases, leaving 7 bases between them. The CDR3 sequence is CASSLRGPNEKLFF. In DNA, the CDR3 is TGTGCCAGCAGCTTAAGAGGCCCTAATGAAAAACTGTTTTTT. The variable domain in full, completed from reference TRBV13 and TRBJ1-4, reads AAGVIQSPRHLIKEKRETATLKCYPIPRHDTVYWYQQGPGQDPQFLISFYEKMQSDKGSIPDRFSAQQFSDYHSELNMSSLELGDSALYFCASSLRGPNEKLFFGSGTQLSVL.

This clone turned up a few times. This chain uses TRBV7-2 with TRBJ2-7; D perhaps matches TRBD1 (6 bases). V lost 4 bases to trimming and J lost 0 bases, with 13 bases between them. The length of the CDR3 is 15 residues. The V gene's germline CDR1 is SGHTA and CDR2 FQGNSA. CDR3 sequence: CASSSGVLSSYEQYF. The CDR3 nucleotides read TGTGCCAGCAGCTCAGGGGTCCTTAGCTCCTACGAGCAGTACTTC.

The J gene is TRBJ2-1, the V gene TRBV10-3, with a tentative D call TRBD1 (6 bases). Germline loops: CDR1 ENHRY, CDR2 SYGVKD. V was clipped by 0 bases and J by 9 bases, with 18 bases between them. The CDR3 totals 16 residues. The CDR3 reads CAISESQGFQAREQFF. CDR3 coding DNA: TGTGCCATCAGTGAGTCCCAGGGGTTTCAGGCCCGTGAGCAGTTCTTC.

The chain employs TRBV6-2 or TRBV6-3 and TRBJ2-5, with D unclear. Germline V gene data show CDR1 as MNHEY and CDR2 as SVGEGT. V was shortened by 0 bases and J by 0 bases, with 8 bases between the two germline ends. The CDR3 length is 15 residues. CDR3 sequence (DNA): TGTGCCAGCAGTTACTCGGTGGCAGACCAAGAGACCCAGTACTTC. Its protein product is CASSYSVADQETQYF.

The CDR3 is CASSGPFAGGLQDTQYF. In DNA form, the CDR3 reads TGTGCCAGCAGCGGACCTTTTGCGGGGGGCTTGCAGGATACGCAGTATTTT. The rearrangement joins TRBV9 to TRBJ2-3, with TRBD2 matching 8 bases. Unmatched junction bases numbered 15, after V lost 3 bases and J lost 6 bases. This CDR3 has 17 amino acids. Germline CDR1 reads SGDLS; CDR2 reads YYNGEE.

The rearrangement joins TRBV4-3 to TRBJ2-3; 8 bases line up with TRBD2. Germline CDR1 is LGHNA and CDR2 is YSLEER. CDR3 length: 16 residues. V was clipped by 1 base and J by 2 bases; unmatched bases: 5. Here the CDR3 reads CASSQVSGGHTDTQYF. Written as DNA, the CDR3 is TGCGCCAGCAGCCAAGTGAGCGGGGGACACACAGATACGCAGTATTTT.

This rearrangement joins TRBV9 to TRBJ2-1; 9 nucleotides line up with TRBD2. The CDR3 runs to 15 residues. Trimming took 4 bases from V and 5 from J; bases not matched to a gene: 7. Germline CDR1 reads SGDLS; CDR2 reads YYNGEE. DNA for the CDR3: TGTGCCAGCAGCCCCGAGGTAGCGGGAGACAATGAGCAGTTCTTC. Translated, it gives CASSPEVAGDNEQFF.

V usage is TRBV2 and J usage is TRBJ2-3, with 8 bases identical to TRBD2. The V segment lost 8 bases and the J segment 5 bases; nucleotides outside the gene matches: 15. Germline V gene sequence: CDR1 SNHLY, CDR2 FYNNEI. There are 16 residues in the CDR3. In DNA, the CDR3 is TGTGCCAGCTCTTTGAACGGGGGGGCCAAGGGAGATACGCAGTATTTT. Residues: CASSLNGGAKGDTQYF.

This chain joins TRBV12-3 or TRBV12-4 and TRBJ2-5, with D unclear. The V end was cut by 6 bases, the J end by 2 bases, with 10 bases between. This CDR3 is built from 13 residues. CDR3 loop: CASSPPGQETQYF. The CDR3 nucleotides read TGTGCCAGCAGCCCCCCCGGTCAAGAGACCCAGTACTTC.

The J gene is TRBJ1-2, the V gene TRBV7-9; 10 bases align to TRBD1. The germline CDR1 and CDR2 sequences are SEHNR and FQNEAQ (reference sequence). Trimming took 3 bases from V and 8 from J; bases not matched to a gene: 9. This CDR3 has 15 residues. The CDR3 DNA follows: TGTGCCAGCAGCTTGGGGGACAGGGGCCGGAGAGGCTACACCTTC. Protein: CASSLGDRGRRGYTF.

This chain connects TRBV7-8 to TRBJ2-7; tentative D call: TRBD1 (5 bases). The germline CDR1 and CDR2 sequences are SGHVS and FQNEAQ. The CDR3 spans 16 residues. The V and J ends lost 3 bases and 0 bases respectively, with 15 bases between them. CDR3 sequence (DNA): TGTGCCAGCAGCTTTTTTCTGACAGTTAGCTCCTACGAGCAGTACTTC. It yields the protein CASSFFLTVSSYEQYF.